This T cell receptor beta chain was obtained from a study of CD8+CD57+ T cells in acquired aplastic anemia. Whole-study context: DNA recovered from sorted CD4+ and CD8+ cells had a mean of approximately 3.4 ug.

Genomic DNA, serving as template, underwent TCR beta VDJ and CDR3 profiling. TCRdb re-derived calls from the reads in MiXCR, one entry per CDR3 protein. This sample carries some 120,000 distinct CDR3 sequences, about half of them seen once, and the ten largest clones take 2% to 3%. CDR1 and CDR2 (germline): KGHDR, SFDVKD. Trimming removed 3 bases at V and 4 bases at J, with 17 bases between. The CDR3 is made up of 17 amino acids. J is TRBJ1-4 and V is TRBV24-1; D might be TRBD1 (6 bases). The material sequenced was sorted CD4+, CD8+, or CD8+CD57+ T cells (not recorded which) from PBMCs. The sequence was collected from a human donor in good health, serving as a control. CDR3 in amino acids: CATSDPEGGQGNEKLFF. Here the CDR3 DNA reads TGTGCCACCAGTGATCCCGAGGGGGGGCAGGGTAATGAAAAACTGTTTTTT.